The present T cell receptor (beta chain) was sequenced within a study of blood T cell repertoires in COVID-19. V dropped 6 bases and J dropped 4; count of bases not matched to a gene: 4. CDR1 ENHRY and CDR2 SYGVKD come from the germline V gene. This CDR3 contains 14 residues. The assay was immunoSEQ multiplex PCR, and TCRdb's table has in-frame clones only and misses some. The table shows 150,000 to 200,000 clones, with roughly 77% occurring only once. This clone was seen once. The receptor was isolated from a human donor in a cohort sampled during active COVID-19. The J gene is TRBJ2-3, the V gene TRBV10-3; TRBD2 agrees at 10 bases. Sequencing was done on a sample of peripheral blood. In nucleotides, the CDR3 is TGTGCCATCAGGACTAGCGGGCCTTCAGATACGCAGTATTTT. It translates to CAIRTSGPSDTQYF.